This T cell receptor (beta chain) appears in the sequencing data of a study of cytomegalovirus exposure and HLA in healthy donors. Findings of the study overall: Only CMV serostatus was available as immune exposure information.

Points on this clone: Its matching antigen is unknown.

Primers for the PCR totalled 60 Vbeta and 13 Jbeta. Profiling relied on immunoSEQ multiplex PCR, and the TCRdb table lists in-frame clones only, not all of them. The top ten clones hold 11% of a sample with approximately 100,000 clones, 77% of them seen once. The CDR3 loop spans 16 amino acids. V shed 0 bases, J shed 7 bases, and the junction held 5 bases outside the gene matches. Per germline, CDR1 MGHRA and CDR2 YSYEKL. This chain joins TRBV4-1 and TRBJ2-7, with 14 bases that match TRBD2. The sequenced sample consisted of PBMCs. This TCR was recovered from a middle-aged man in good health and CMV-seropositive. CDR3 sequence reads: CASSQEGLAGGQEQYF. In DNA, the CDR3 is TGCGCCAGCAGCCAAGAAGGACTAGCGGGGGGTCAAGAGCAGTACTTC.